These T cell receptor beta chains were read from a single sample in a study of OX40 agonist ivuxolimab in advanced cancers. Assay: immunoSEQ multiplex PCR; the TCRdb copy retains only in-frame clones and omits some. The table has about 81,000 clones, about 92% seen once; the top ten hold roughly an eighth. The input for sequencing was CD4+ or CD8+ T cells sorted from blood, taken in a trial of the OX40 agonist ivuxolimab. The receptors were sampled from an adult with an advanced solid tumor such as melanoma, head and neck, liver or kidney cancer. CDR3s include the opening cysteine and the closing phenylalanine or tryptophan. The D gene is left open where the match is weak. Where a row states a size, it is once, few, many or the class of an expanded clone; other rows omit it.

>TRBJ2-3|-|TRBD2|TRBV4-3
CASSPGPPSGGLPSTDTQYF
TGCGCCAGCAGCCCCGGCCCCCCTAGCGGGGGTTTACCTAGCACAGATACGCAGTATTTT
>TRBJ2-7|-|-|TRBV10-2
CASSTGQISRYEQYF
TGCGCCAGCAGCACCGGGCAGATCTCTCGCTACGAGCAGTACTTC
>TRBJ2-7|-|-|TRBV29-1
CSVGTGEVYEQYF
TGCAGCGTTGGTACGGGAGAAGTATACGAGCAGTACTTC
>TRBJ1-5|-|-|TRBV28
CASSGQLYSNQPQHF
TGTGCCAGCAGCGGACAGCTGTATAGCAATCAGCCCCAGCATTTT
>TRBJ2-7|-|TRBD2|TRBV29-1
CSVEDRDYPYEQYF
TGCAGCGTTGAAGATCGGGACTACCCCTACGAGCAGTACTTC
>TRBJ2-7|-|-|TRBV18
CASSPPGGTYEQYF
TGTGCCAGCTCACCACCGGGAGGTACCTACGAGCAGTACTTC
>TRBJ2-1|once|-|TRBV9
CASSPPLAGVGEQFF
TGTGCCAGCAGCCCCCCACTAGCAGGGGTGGGAGAGCAGTTCTTC
>TRBJ2-5|-|-|TRBV7-6
CASSLGGLGTQYF
TGTGCCAGCAGCTTAGGGGGGTTGGGGACCCAGTACTTC
>TRBJ1-1|-|-|TRBV28
CASKYTEAFF
TGTGCCAGCAAGTACACTGAAGCTTTCTTT
>TRBJ2-7|-|TRBD1|TRBV4-1
CASSQGTGDEQYF
TGCGCCAGCAGCCAAGGGACAGGCGACGAGCAGTACTTC